This T cell receptor (beta chain) came from a study of blood T cell repertoires in COVID-19. On the study more broadly: Acute and convalescent COVID-19 specimens originated in the United States, Italy and Spain.

Under the authors' procedure: Estimation of nucleated cell counts relied on the amplification of reference gene primers. Generated by immunoSEQ multiplex PCR, the TCRdb table keeps only in-frame clones and is missing some. V, J and clone size are taken as reported in that table, and D and trimming were inferred from the DNA itself. The sample records about 140,000 clones, 84% being singletons. The CDR3 totals 15 residues. Looked up from germline, CDR1 is SEHNR and CDR2 is FQNEAQ (reference sequence). V lost 1 base and J lost 4; bases outside the gene matches: 3. The chain joins TRBV7-9 to TRBJ1-4, with 7 bases matching TRBD1. This TCR was recovered from a human donor in a cohort sampled during active COVID-19. The sample taken for sequencing was peripheral blood. The CDR3 sequence is CASSLGGTVNEKLFF. The CDR3 nucleotides read TGTGCCAGCAGCTTAGGGGGGACAGTTAATGAAAAACTGTTTTTT.